These 28 T cell receptor beta chains came from one sample sequenced in a study of T cell responses to AZD1222 COVID-19 vaccine. Only in-frame clones appear in the TCRdb table, and some are missing; sequencing was by immunoSEQ multiplex PCR. The sample lists about 120,000 clones; roughly nine tenths were seen once. The material was peripheral blood, obtained 28 days after the second AZD1222 dose. These receptors all stem from an adult who received the AZD1222 COVID-19 vaccine.

This chain uses TRBV11-3 with TRBJ1-1, with 7 bases aligning to TRBD1. With V trimmed by 5 bases and J by 11 bases, 8 bases remained unmatched. This CDR3 comprises 12 residues. CDR1 is SGHNT and CDR2 is YENEEA in the germline V gene. CDR3: CASSGVQGQAFF. CDR3 DNA sequence: TGTGCCAGCAGCGGAGTACAGGGGCAGGCTTTCTTT. Using reference TRBV11-3 and TRBJ1-1 for the parts outside the CDR3, the full variable domain is EAGVVQSPRYKIIEKKQPVAFWCNPISGHNTLYWYLQNLGQGPELLIRYENEEAVDDSQLPKDRFSAERLKGVDSTLKIQPAELGDSAVYLCASSGVQGQAFFGQGTRLTVV.

CDR3 in amino acids: CASSLWRADEAFF. As DNA, the CDR3 is TGTGCCAGCAGTTTATGGCGCGCCGACGAAGCTTTCTTT. This chain links TRBV12-3 or TRBV12-4 with TRBJ1-1; D is uncertain. Deletions cut 2 bases from V and 8 bases from J, with 12 bases between. This CDR3 spans 13 amino acids.

This clone appeared a few times. This rearrangement joins TRBV30 to TRBJ2-7; D possibly matches TRBD1 or TRBD2 (5 bases each). The germline CDR1 and CDR2 sequences are GTSNPN and SVGIG (reference sequence). Deletions cut 3 bases from V and 4 bases from J, with 10 bases between. CDR3 length equals 12 residues. The CDR3 is CAWRRDGYEQYF. The DNA of the CDR3 is TGTGCCTGGAGGAGGGACGGGTACGAGCAGTACTTC.

The gene calls are TRBV7-8 and TRBJ2-4; 9 nucleotides align to TRBD2. This CDR3 contains 17 residues. Looked up from germline, CDR1 is SGHVS and CDR2 is FQNEAQ. The ends lost 2 bases at V and 3 bases at J; junction bases unmatched: 8. CDR3 region: CASSLSVAGENKNIQYF. In nucleotides, the CDR3 is TGTGCCAGCAGCTTAAGTGTAGCGGGGGAAAACAAAAACATTCAGTACTTC.

The rearrangement links TRBV29-1 to TRBJ2-1; 9 bases are shared with TRBD2. The CDR3 is made up of 18 amino acids. V was pared by 0 bases and J by 3 bases, with 12 bases of the junction left unmatched. Germline V CDR1 and CDR2: SQVTM, ANQGSEA. The DNA for the CDR3 is TGCAGCGTTGAAGATTGGGAGCGGGGGGCCTTCCTCTACAATGAGCAGTTCTTC. Its protein product is CSVEDWERGAFLYNEQFF.

The genes are TRBV27 and TRBJ1-4; D might be TRBD1 (6 bases). Germline CDR1 MNHEY, CDR2 SMNVEV (reference sequence). The CDR3 runs to 15 residues. Trimming removed 2 bases from V and 2 bases from J, with 9 bases in between. CDR3 loop: CASSLLGATNEKLFF. The CDR3 DNA reads TGTGCCAGCAGTTTACTGGGGGCCACTAATGAAAAACTGTTTTTT.

The chain employs TRBV11-3 and TRBJ2-7; the D gene is possibly TRBD1 (6 bases). CDR1 SGHNT and CDR2 YENEEA come from the germline V gene. The length of the CDR3 is 13 residues. V was pared by 5 bases and J by 3 bases, with 11 bases between. In nucleotides, the CDR3 is TGTGCCAGCAGCCCTCAAGGGGGCTACGAGCAGTACTTC. Encoded protein: CASSPQGGYEQYF.

The chain combines TRBV7-9 with TRBJ1-4; 8 bases fit TRBD1. Trimming at V came to 5 bases and at J to 8 bases, leaving 10 bases not matched to a gene. This CDR3 has 15 amino acids. The germline V gene encodes CDR1 SEHNR and CDR2 FQNEAQ (reference sequence). The CDR3 region has the DNA TGTGCCAGCAGCGCCGGACAGGGACTAAGGGAAAAACTGTTTTTT. Amino acids: CASSAGQGLREKLFF.

The chain couples TRBV5-8 to TRBJ2-2; 7 nucleotides align to TRBD2. Trimming cost V 1 base and J 1 base; bases outside gene matches: 4. The CDR3 contains 16 residues. Per germline, CDR1 SGHTS and CDR2 YDEGEE. In nucleotides, the CDR3 is TGTGCCAGCAGCTTGATCGGCGGGGGGAACACCGGGGAGCTGTTTTTT. Encoded protein: CASSLIGGGNTGELFF.

This sequence joins TRBV6-1 and TRBJ2-2; 15 bases agree with TRBD2. Germline CDR1 MNHNS, CDR2 SASEGT. The length of the CDR3 is 17 residues. V shed 4 bases and J 1 base; nucleotides not matched to a gene: 1. The CDR3 spells CASSGTSGGVNTGELFF. The CDR3 coding sequence is TGTGCCAGCAGTGGGACTAGCGGGGGGGTGAACACCGGGGAGCTGTTTTTT.

The CDR3 bases are TGTGCCTGGAGTGTCAAGCGGGGGGGCACAGATACGCAGTATTTT. It translates to CAWSVKRGGTDTQYF. The chain is built from TRBV30 and TRBJ2-3; 9 bases line up with TRBD2. The V gene end was trimmed by 0 bases and the J gene end by 1 base; junction bases not matched to a gene: 2. Germline CDR1 is GTSNPN and CDR2 is SVGIG (reference sequence). There are 15 residues in the CDR3.

The rearrangement joins TRBV7-9 to TRBJ1-1, with unresolved D. In germline, CDR1 is SEHNR, CDR2 FQNEAQ (reference sequence). V lost 7 bases and J 4 bases, leaving 25 bases between the germline ends. The CDR3 sequence is 17 residues long. The DNA for the CDR3 is TGTGCCAGCATCACACTGGGCTCACGGATGGGGAGCACTGAAGCTTTCTTT. This encodes CASITLGSRMGSTEAFF.

The rearrangement uses TRBV18 and TRBJ1-1, with unresolved D. Germline-derived CDR1 and CDR2 are KGHSH and LQKENI. V lost 6 bases and J lost 3, with 17 bases in between. The CDR3 totals 15 residues. The chain's CDR3 is CASSPAVGRDTEAFF. CDR3 coding DNA: TGTGCCAGCTCCCCCGCTGTAGGGAGGGACACTGAAGCTTTCTTT.

The chain employs TRBV6-2 or TRBV6-3 and TRBJ1-5; TRBD1 aligns across 11 bases. The germline V gene encodes CDR1 MNHEY and CDR2 SVGEGT. There are 20 residues in the CDR3. Trimming removed 2 bases from V and 4 bases from J; junction bases left unmatched: 16. The DNA of the CDR3 is TGTGCCAGCAGTTACCAGACCGGGACAGGGGGTCAACTAGGGAATCAGCCCCAGCATTTT. Translation: CASSYQTGTGGQLGNQPQHF.

The chain combines TRBV7-6 with TRBJ2-1; no clear D. This CDR3 region has 13 residues. V lost 1 base and J lost 5, with 6 bases in between. Germline CDR1 SGHVS, CDR2 FNYEAQ. CDR3 residues: CASSLGVHNEQFF. Here the CDR3 DNA reads TGTGCCAGCAGCTTAGGGGTACACAATGAGCAGTTCTTC.

The V and J genes are TRBV13 and TRBJ2-7; possibly TRBD1 for D (6 bases). Germline values: CDR1 PRHDT, CDR2 FYEKMQ (reference sequence). The CDR3 has 14 amino acids. Trimming cost V 0 bases and J 0 bases, with 6 bases left between them. The CDR3 sequence is CASSLGDSSYEQYF. The CDR3 nucleotides read TGTGCCAGCAGCTTAGGGGACAGCTCCTACGAGCAGTACTTC.

V gene TRBV29-1 combines with J gene TRBJ2-7; 12 positions agree with TRBD1. V lost 6 bases to trimming and J lost 4 bases; unmatched junction nucleotides: 7. The CDR3 is made up of 14 amino acids. From germline, CDR1 is SQVTM and CDR2 ANQGSEA. CDR3 region: CSVTGTGGFYEQYF. DNA for the CDR3: TGCAGCGTAACCGGGACAGGGGGCTTTTACGAGCAGTACTTC.

This clone was counted a single time. This sequence joins TRBV15 and TRBJ1-5, with D perhaps matching TRBD1 (6 bases). Germline V gene data show CDR1 as LNHNV and CDR2 as YYDKDF (reference sequence). Trimming left V 0 bases short and J 3 bases short, with 15 bases between. CDR3 length: 17 amino acids. DNA for the CDR3: TGTGCCACCAGCAGAGATCGGGCAGGGGTCGCCAATCAGCCCCAGCATTTT. Translated, it gives CATSRDRAGVANQPQHF.

The rearrangement uses TRBV7-9 and TRBJ2-2, with 8 bases that match TRBD1. CDR1 and CDR2 (germline): SEHNR, FQNEAQ (reference sequence). The length of the CDR3 is 15 residues. Trimming took 5 bases from V and 1 from J; bases not matched to a gene: 3. CDR3 loop: CASSPGQVNTGELFF. The CDR3 nucleotides are TGTGCCAGCAGCCCGGGACAGGTGAACACCGGGGAGCTGTTTTTT.

The chain recombines TRBV7-2 with TRBJ2-1; D remains unclear. The CDR3 loop spans 11 amino acids. Trimming removed 0 bases from V and 13 bases from J, with 7 bases in between. The germline gives CDR1 SGHTA, CDR2 FQGNSA. CDR3 sequence: CASSLAVRQFF. CDR3 nucleotide sequence: TGTGCCAGCAGCTTAGCGGTCAGACAGTTCTTC. The whole variable domain, remainder taken from reference TRBV7-2 and TRBJ2-1, is GAGVSQSPSNKVTEKGKDVELRCDPISGHTALYWYRQSLGQGLEFLIYFQGNSAPDKSGLPSDRFSAERTGGSVSTLTIQRTQQEDSAVYLCASSLAVRQFFGPGTRLTVL.

V usage is TRBV4-1 and J usage is TRBJ1-6; no firm D call. CDR3 size: 12 residues. The germline gives CDR1 MGHRA, CDR2 YSYEKL. Trimming removed 4 bases at V and 9 bases at J, with 7 bases between. DNA of the CDR3: TGCGCCAGCAGCCCTTTGAGTTCACCCCTCCACTTT. Translated: CASSPLSSPLHF.

V usage is TRBV19 and J usage is TRBJ1-2; 9 nucleotides line up with TRBD1. V was clipped by 5 bases and J by 4 bases; unmatched bases: 11. This CDR3 has 16 amino acids. In germline, CDR1 is LNHDA, CDR2 SQIVND (reference sequence). CDR3 DNA sequence: TGTGCCAGTAGTTTTGGACAGGGGCTAGTTGGCTATGGCTACACCTTC. Protein product: CASSFGQGLVGYGYTF. Filled out from reference TRBV19 and TRBJ1-2, the complete variable domain reads DGGITQSPKYLFRKEGQNVTLSCEQNLNHDAMYWYRQDPGQGLRLIYYSQIVNDFQKGDIAEGYSVSREKKESFPLTVTSAQKNPTAFYLCASSFGQGLVGYGYTFGSGTRLTVV.

The chain employs TRBV28 and TRBJ1-2, with TRBD1 matching 8 bases. The V segment lost 4 bases and the J segment 1 base; nucleotides outside the gene matches: 11. This CDR3 region has 17 residues. Germline assignment: CDR1 MDHEN and CDR2 SYDVKM. Here the CDR3 DNA reads TGTGCCAGCAGTTCGACAGGGGTAACTTTAATTAACTATGGCTACACCTTC. As protein: CASSSTGVTLINYGYTF.

The rearrangement uses TRBV7-6 and TRBJ1-1; D uncertain. Trimming left V 5 bases short and J 1 base short, with 8 bases between. Germline V gene lookup returns CDR1 SGHVS and CDR2 FNYEAQ. This CDR3 contains 13 residues. CDR3 nucleotides: TGTGCCAGCAGCCGCCGCCCGAACACTGAAGCTTTCTTT. The encoded protein is CASSRRPNTEAFF.

The CDR3 bases are TGTGCCAGCAGGACGGACAGGAGGTATAATTCACCCCTCCACTTT. As protein: CASRTDRRYNSPLHF. V and J are TRBV6-5 and TRBJ1-6; 7 nucleotides match TRBD1. V gave up 6 bases and J gave up 4 bases; unmatched junction bases: 6. This CDR3 has 15 amino acids. Germline CDR1 reads MNHEY; CDR2 reads SVGAGI.

J is TRBJ1-6 and V is TRBV7-9, with D hard to call. Germline V CDR1 and CDR2: SEHNR, FQNEAQ (reference sequence). Trimming removed 3 bases from V and 0 bases from J, with 9 bases in between. The CDR3 runs 16 residues. This CDR3 reads CASSLGRSSYNSPLHF. Written as DNA, the CDR3 is TGTGCCAGCAGCTTGGGCAGAAGCTCCTATAATTCACCCCTCCACTTT.

CDR3 in amino acids: CASSLTSGGAGETQYF. The CDR3 region has the DNA TGTGCCAGCTCACTCACTAGCGGGGGGGCCGGTGAGACCCAGTACTTC. The chain carries TRBV18 and TRBJ2-5; 13 nucleotides match TRBD2. CDR3 size: 16 residues. Trimming removed 4 bases from V and 5 bases from J; junction bases left unmatched: 7. Germline values: CDR1 KGHSH, CDR2 LQKENI. Variable domain in full (rest from reference TRBV18 and TRBJ2-5): NAGVMQNPRHLVRRRGQEARLRCSPMKGHSHVYWYRQLPEEGLKFMVYLQKENIIDESGMPKERFSAEFPKEGPSILRIQQVVRGDSAAYFCASSLTSGGAGETQYFGPGTRLLVL.

V and J are TRBV27 and TRBJ1-3; D may be TRBD1 (6 bases). The V gene's germline CDR1 is MNHEY and CDR2 SMNVEV (reference sequence). This CDR3 has 14 residues. Trimming pared 2 bases from V and 1 base from J, leaving 6 bases between. The CDR3 region is CASSLQGSGNTIYF. CDR3 sequence (DNA): TGTGCCAGCAGTTTACAGGGGTCTGGAAACACCATATATTTT.